A single sample is the source of the 20 T cell receptor beta chains below, sequenced in a study of shared clonotypes between healthy human individuals. Assay: immunoSEQ multiplex PCR; the TCRdb copy retains only in-frame clones and omits some. Among roughly 810,000 clones listed, 95% to 97% were seen once. CD45RO-negative, CCR7-positively selected cells formed the naive CD8 fraction, excluding terminally differentiated effector memory CD45RA+ cells. Sequencing was carried out using naive CD8+ T cells sorted from blood. The receptor source for this set is a man younger than 40 in good health.

The chain has TRBV7-9 and TRBJ2-5, with D tentatively TRBD1 (5 bases). The V end lost 3 bases, the J end lost 5 bases, and 16 bases lay between the germline ends. Germline V gives CDR1 SEHNR, CDR2 FQNEAQ (reference sequence). The CDR3 spans 15 residues. CDR3 sequence (DNA): TGTGCCAGCAGCTTGTCGCAGGGTTGGAAGGAGACCCAGTACTTC. As protein: CASSLSQGWKETQYF.

The rearrangement uses TRBV7-2 and TRBJ2-5; 15 bases fit TRBD2. The CDR3 runs to 17 residues. V lost 5 bases and J lost 5; bases outside the gene matches: 9. The germline CDR1 and CDR2 sequences are SGHTA and FQGNSA. The CDR3 loop reads CASSPGTSGRSWETQYF. CDR3 nucleotide sequence: TGTGCCAGCAGCCCCGGGACTAGCGGGAGGTCATGGGAGACCCAGTACTTC.

The rearrangement links TRBV2 to TRBJ2-1; TRBD2 might be the D (5 bases). The CDR3 covers 13 residues. Trimming cost V 7 bases and J 4 bases, with 11 bases left between them. Germline V gives CDR1 SNHLY, CDR2 FYNNEI. The CDR3 sequence is CASTFGLYNEQFF. The CDR3 DNA follows: TGTGCCAGCACCTTTGGACTGTACAATGAGCAGTTCTTC.

V usage is TRBV4-2 and J usage is TRBJ2-3; a possible D gene is TRBD1 (6 bases). CDR1 is LGHNA and CDR2 is YNFKEQ in the germline V gene. Between the trimmed V and J ends, which lost 0 bases and 10 bases, there was a span of 17 bases. The CDR3 extends over 15 amino acids. CDR3 in DNA: TGTGCCAGCAGCCAAGAATTCCGGGCAGGGGTTGCGCAGTATTTT. The encoded protein is CASSQEFRAGVAQYF.

The chain employs TRBV19 and TRBJ2-1; 11 bases agree with TRBD2. V was pared by 5 bases and J by 3 bases, with 3 bases of the junction left unmatched. CDR3 length equals 15 residues. CDR1 and CDR2 from the germline V gene are LNHDA and SQIVND (reference sequence). The CDR3 region has the DNA TGTGCCAGTAGTGTAGGACTAGCGGGCTACAATGAGCAGTTCTTC. Its translation is CASSVGLAGYNEQFF.

J is TRBJ1-1 and V is TRBV9; D uncertain. Trimming left V 3 bases short and J 4 bases short, with 4 bases between. The CDR3 consists of 11 residues. Germline V gene lookup returns CDR1 SGDLS and CDR2 YYNGEE. The CDR3 coding sequence is TGTGCCAGCAGCGCGGTCACTGAAGCTTTCTTT. Amino acids: CASSAVTEAFF.

The chain has TRBV13 and TRBJ2-4; D uncertain. The germline CDR1 and CDR2 sequences are PRHDT and FYEKMQ (reference sequence). V was cut by 4 bases and J by 6 bases, with 19 bases left in between. The CDR3 length is 16 residues. CDR3 loop: CASSSSQPTPGNIQYF. CDR3 sequence (DNA): TGTGCCAGCAGCTCGTCCCAACCGACACCCGGAAACATTCAGTACTTC.

This rearrangement joins TRBV7-9 to TRBJ2-1, with 10 positions matching TRBD2. The trim removed 2 bases at V and 8 bases at J, leaving 9 bases unmatched. The CDR3 is 16 amino acids. In germline, CDR1 is SEHNR, CDR2 FQNEAQ (reference sequence). The CDR3: CASSLREVAGGDEQFF. The DNA of the CDR3 is TGTGCCAGCAGCTTAAGGGAGGTAGCGGGAGGAGATGAGCAGTTCTTC.

The gene calls are TRBV28 and TRBJ2-1; 15 nucleotides line up with TRBD2. The CDR3 length is 16 residues. V was pared by 3 bases and J by 8 bases, with 5 bases of the junction left unmatched. CDR1 and CDR2 (germline): MDHEN, SYDVKM. CDR3 region: CASSLRTSGRGDEQFF. CDR3 bases: TGTGCCAGCAGTTTGCGGACTAGCGGGAGGGGGGATGAGCAGTTCTTC.

The gene calls are TRBV29-1 and TRBJ2-5; TRBD1 or TRBD2 may be the D gene (5 bases each). The CDR3 extends over 13 amino acids. Germline V gene data show CDR1 as SQVTM and CDR2 as ANQGSEA. V was shortened by 3 bases and J by 3 bases, with 11 bases between the two germline ends. The CDR3 nucleotides are TGCAGCGTTGACCAACTAGGGGAAGAGACCCAGTACTTC. Protein: CSVDQLGEETQYF.

The genes are TRBV5-4 and TRBJ2-3, with D maybe TRBD1 (5 bases). This CDR3 comprises 11 residues. V gave up 3 bases and J gave up 6 bases, with 5 bases separating them. Germline V lookup: CDR1 SGHNT, CDR2 YYREEE (reference sequence). The CDR3 protein is CASSSGDTQYF. In DNA form, the CDR3 reads TGTGCCAGCAGCTCAGGGGATACGCAGTATTTT.

This chain links TRBV5-1 with TRBJ2-2, with 7 bases that match TRBD1. The length of the CDR3 is 15 residues. Looked up from germline, CDR1 is SGHRS and CDR2 is YFSETQ. Trimming cost V 5 bases and J 1 base; bases outside gene matches: 5. The CDR3 nucleotides read TGCGCCAGCAGTTACAGGGGTGAGAACACCGGGGAGCTGTTTTTT. Translated: CASSYRGENTGELFF. Together with reference TRBV5-1 and TRBJ2-2, the CDR3 gives the full variable domain: KAGVTQTPRYLIKTRGQQVTLSCSPISGHRSVSWYQQTPGQGLQFLFEYFSETQRNKGNFPGRFSGRQFSNSRSEMNVSTLELGDSALYLCASSYRGENTGELFFGEGSRLTVL.

V usage is TRBV19 and J usage is TRBJ1-5, with D uncertain. V lost 4 bases, J lost 3 bases, and 10 bases lay in between. The germline CDR1 and CDR2 sequences are LNHDA and SQIVND (reference sequence). This CDR3 is built from 14 residues. CDR3 in DNA: TGTGCCAGTAGTAATCCCAGATTCAATCAGCCCCAGCATTTT. It translates to CASSNPRFNQPQHF.

Notes on this clone: This specimen includes other DNA sequences encoding the same CDR3. The rearrangement joins TRBV27 to TRBJ1-5; weak D call: TRBD1 (6 bases). Trimming stripped 6 bases from V and 3 bases from J, with 9 bases between. The CDR3 covers 13 residues. Germline V CDR1 and CDR2: MNHEY, SMNVEV (reference sequence). CDR3: CASSLGANQPQHF. The DNA for the CDR3 is TGTGCCAGCAGCTTGGGGGCCAATCAGCCCCAGCATTTT.

The chain is built from TRBV7-9 and TRBJ2-1, with unresolved D. V was clipped by 4 bases and J by 6 bases, with 28 bases between them. This CDR3 spans 19 amino acids. Germline V lookup: CDR1 SEHNR, CDR2 FQNEAQ (reference sequence). Here the CDR3 DNA reads TGTGCCAGCAGCTACCAGGTATTGTTCCTCGACCCGCCGGGCAATGAGCAGTTCTTC. It codes for CASSYQVLFLDPPGNEQFF.

V gene TRBV13 combines with J gene TRBJ1-4; 9 nucleotides agree with TRBD1. The trim removed 0 bases at V and 6 bases at J, leaving 8 bases unmatched. Germline assignment: CDR1 PRHDT and CDR2 FYEKMQ (reference sequence). This CDR3 has 17 amino acids. The DNA for the CDR3 is TGTGCCAGCAGCTTAGGCCTAGGGACAGGGTCATATGAAAAACTGTTTTTT. This encodes CASSLGLGTGSYEKLFF. The whole variable domain, filled in from reference TRBV13 and TRBJ1-4, reads AAGVIQSPRHLIKEKRETATLKCYPIPRHDTVYWYQQGPGQDPQFLISFYEKMQSDKGSIPDRFSAQQFSDYHSELNMSSLELGDSALYFCASSLGLGTGSYEKLFFGSGTQLSVL.

The chain combines TRBV18 with TRBJ2-1, with D possibly being TRBD2 (6 bases). CDR1 is KGHSH, CDR2 LQKENI, per germline. The CDR3 has 16 residues. V was pared by 2 bases and J by 3 bases, with 14 bases between. The CDR3 nucleotides are TGTGCCAGCTCACCATTAACGGGAGTCCGCTACAATGAGCAGTTCTTC. Translation: CASSPLTGVRYNEQFF.

V gene TRBV13 combines with J gene TRBJ2-6, with D uncertain. Germline loops: CDR1 PRHDT, CDR2 FYEKMQ (reference sequence). V was clipped by 5 bases and J by 2 bases, with 7 bases between them. The CDR3 loop spans 14 amino acids. The CDR3 DNA follows: TGTGCCAGCAGCCCCCCGGCTGGGGCCAACGTCCTGACTTTC. It yields the protein CASSPPAGANVLTF. Full variable domain (outside the CDR3, taken from reference TRBV13 and TRBJ2-6): AAGVIQSPRHLIKEKRETATLKCYPIPRHDTVYWYQQGPGQDPQFLISFYEKMQSDKGSIPDRFSAQQFSDYHSELNMSSLELGDSALYFCASSPPAGANVLTFGAGSRLTVL.

The gene calls are TRBV4-1 and TRBJ2-5; D gene uncertain. This CDR3 comprises 13 residues. Germline CDR1 reads MGHRA; CDR2 reads YSYEKL. V lost 1 base and J 3 bases, leaving 6 bases between the germline ends. The CDR3 region is CASSQGFEETQYF. CDR3 nucleotides: TGCGCCAGCAGCCAAGGATTCGAAGAGACCCAGTACTTC.

The gene calls are TRBV7-2 and TRBJ2-1; D ambiguous. Trimming shortened V by 4 bases and J by 2 bases, and 12 bases separated the two germline ends. The germline gives CDR1 SGHTA, CDR2 FQGNSA. This CDR3 contains 15 residues. The CDR3: CASSSWPLAYNEQFF. The CDR3 DNA follows: TGTGCCAGCAGCTCCTGGCCTCTAGCCTACAATGAGCAGTTCTTC.